This passage covers 26 T cell receptor beta chains from one sample sequenced in a study of T cell repertoires in cytomegalovirus infection (dated by TCRdb to about 2019). TCRdb names Illumina HiSeq 1500 as the instrument used. TCRdb trimmed the raw reads at Q25, called clones with MiXCR and kept productive beta chains. When rows share a CDR3 protein, they turn into one entry using the most common DNA and genes. The sample table contains 150,000 to 200,000 distinct CDR3 sequences; only one count was recorded for roughly 9% of them. Of the sample, approximately 4.2% is held by the ten largest clones. The specimen was PBMCs. The receptor set was obtained from a human donor in good health (CMV status not recorded). Some clones in this sample may be carry-over from other donors' samples.

This clonotype came up many times. The rearrangement uses TRBV7-8 and TRBJ1-5; 10 positions match TRBD1. The germline CDR1 and CDR2 sequences are SGHVS and FQNEAQ. This CDR3 is 14 amino acids long. The V gene end was trimmed by 3 bases and the J gene end by 7 bases; junction bases not matched to a gene: 3. CDR3 in DNA: TGTGCCAGCAGCTTTGGACAGGGGGGCCAGCCCCAGCATTTT. It codes for CASSFGQGGQPQHF.

In this sample, this clonotype turned up many times. This chain joins TRBV7-2 and TRBJ2-1, with 10 bases lining up with TRBD2. V dropped 2 bases and J dropped 4; count of bases not matched to a gene: 8. CDR1 is SGHTA and CDR2 is FQGNSA in the germline V gene. The CDR3 consists of 17 residues. The CDR3 DNA follows: TGTGCCAGCAGCTTAAGTCTGGCTAGCGGGGGATACAATGAGCAGTTCTTC. Its protein product is CASSLSLASGGYNEQFF.

This clonotype was observed many times. The J gene is TRBJ2-5, the V gene TRBV7-2; no firm D call. Deletions cut 5 bases from V and 7 bases from J, with 14 bases between. The CDR3 has 13 amino acids. The germline V gene has CDR1 SGHTA and CDR2 FQGNSA. In DNA form, the CDR3 reads TGTGCCAGCAGCCCCCGGACCCAGCGGACCCAGTACTTC. This translates into CASSPRTQRTQYF.

The chain links TRBV6-2 or TRBV6-3 to TRBJ1-2, with D uncertain. Germline V CDR1 and CDR2: MNHEY, SVGEGT. The V end was cut by 5 bases, the J end by 2 bases, with 6 bases between. This CDR3 contains 12 residues. DNA of the CDR3: TGTGCCAGCAGTAGACGGAACTATGGCTACACCTTC. This codes for CASSRRNYGYTF.

This clonotype was counted only a few times. V gene TRBV5-4 combines with J gene TRBJ1-2; 7 bases map to TRBD1. The germline V gene has CDR1 SGHNT and CDR2 YYREEE (reference sequence). The CDR3 spans 15 residues. V dropped 3 bases and J dropped 2; count of bases not matched to a gene: 7. DNA for the CDR3: TGTGCCAGCAGCTCGGGACAGCTTTCCAACTATGGCTACACCTTC. It specifies CASSSGQLSNYGYTF.

The rearrangement links TRBV12-3 or TRBV12-4 to TRBJ2-5; 11 positions match TRBD2. V was pared by 6 bases and J by 2 bases, with 8 bases of the junction left unmatched. The CDR3 has 16 amino acids. In DNA form, the CDR3 reads TGTGCCAGCAGACCGGGACTAGCGGCCTCTCAAGAGACCCAGTACTTC. Its protein product is CASRPGLAASQETQYF.

The chain has TRBV7-6 and TRBJ1-1; the D is unclear. The germline CDR1 and CDR2 sequences are SGHVS and FNYEAQ. CDR3 length equals 13 residues. V gave up 2 bases and J gave up 10 bases, with 14 bases separating them. CDR3 sequence: CASSLSDIKGAFF. Here the CDR3 DNA reads TGTGCCAGCAGCTTATCTGACATCAAGGGAGCTTTCTTT. The whole variable domain, filled in from reference TRBV7-6 and TRBJ1-1, reads GAGVSQSPRYKVTKRGQDVALRCDPISGHVSLYWYRQALGQGPEFLTYFNYEAQQDKSGLPNDRFSAERPEGSISTLTIQRTEQRDSAMYRCASSLSDIKGAFFGQGTRLTVV.

This clonotype has at least ten counts. The rearrangement uses TRBV15 and TRBJ2-5, with TRBD1 matching over 7 bases. The germline gives CDR1 LNHNV, CDR2 YYDKDF (reference sequence). J was trimmed by 5 bases and V by 0 bases; bases with no gene match: 6. The CDR3 contains 15 residues. As DNA, the CDR3 is TGTGCCACCAGCAGAGAACTAGGGGGCGGGGAGACCCAGTACTTC. This gives the protein CATSRELGGGETQYF.

This clonotype appeared many times. The J gene is TRBJ2-1, the V gene TRBV12-3 or TRBV12-4; TRBD1 aligns across 7 bases. The CDR3 runs to 16 residues. The V gene end was trimmed by 6 bases and the J gene end by 3 bases; junction bases not matched to a gene: 11. The CDR3 DNA reads as TGTGCCAGCAGCTTTACGACAGGGTTCGTCTACAATGAGCAGTTCTTC. As protein: CASSFTTGFVYNEQFF.

This clonotype was seen a handful of times. This chain uses TRBV19 with TRBJ2-7, with 7 bases fitting TRBD1. CDR3 length equals 15 residues. Germline assignment: CDR1 LNHDA and CDR2 SQIVND (reference sequence). The ends lost 6 bases at V and 3 bases at J; junction bases unmatched: 11. The CDR3 loop is CASSIATGNDYEQYF. The CDR3, as DNA: TGTGCCAGTAGCATTGCGACAGGGAACGACTACGAGCAGTACTTC.

The chain links TRBV28 to TRBJ1-2, with 9 positions matching TRBD1. The V and J ends lost 7 bases and 8 bases, in that order; junction bases with no gene match: 11. This CDR3 comprises 14 residues. The germline V gene has CDR1 MDHEN and CDR2 SYDVKM. The CDR3 sequence is CASIPSGQGSGYTF. The DNA of the CDR3 is TGTGCCAGCATTCCCTCGGGACAGGGTAGCGGCTACACCTTC.

This clonotype was recorded many times. This chain links TRBV7-2 with TRBJ2-4, with 10 bases identical to TRBD2. Germline CDR1 reads SGHTA; CDR2 reads FQGNSA. The CDR3 is 15 amino acids. The ends lost 4 bases at V and 6 bases at J; junction bases unmatched: 6. The DNA for the CDR3 is TGTGCCAGCAGCTCCTCAGCGGGGGGGCGAAACATTCAGTACTTC. This gives the protein CASSSSAGGRNIQYF.

This clonotype showed up many times. The CDR3 spells CASSLGRRNEQFF. The CDR3 DNA reads as TGTGCCAGCAGCTTAGGCAGGAGAAATGAGCAGTTCTTC. This chain uses TRBV11-2 with TRBJ2-1; D not certain. Deletions cut 1 base from V and 7 bases from J, with 8 bases between. The germline V gene encodes CDR1 SGHAT and CDR2 FQNNGV. The CDR3 consists of 13 residues.

In this sample, this clonotype turned up many times. The rearrangement joins TRBV7-3 to TRBJ2-2, with 7 bases identical to TRBD1. This CDR3 region has 14 residues. Germline V lookup: CDR1 SGHTA, CDR2 FQGTGA. The J segment lost 5 bases and the V segment lost 7 bases, leaving 7 bases of the junction unmatched. The CDR3 reads CASTKGANTGELFF. The CDR3 region has the DNA TGTGCCAGCACCAAGGGGGCAAATACCGGGGAGCTGTTTTTT.

The rearrangement links TRBV6-2 or TRBV6-3 to TRBJ1-6; maybe TRBD1 (6 bases). The V end lost 5 bases, the J end lost 8 bases, and 19 bases lay between the germline ends. This CDR3 comprises 16 residues. Germline V gives CDR1 MNHEY, CDR2 SVGEGT. The CDR3 DNA reads as TGTGCCAGCAGTGGCCCGGGACATCGCTCGGATTCACCCCTCCACTTT. Amino acids: CASSGPGHRSDSPLHF.

This clonotype was found many times. The chain carries TRBV2 and TRBJ1-4; no clear D gene. Germline loops: CDR1 SNHLY, CDR2 FYNNEI. The CDR3 length is 16 residues. V was pared by 2 bases and J by 0 bases, with 10 bases between. CDR3 in amino acids: CASSERRAATNEKLFF. The CDR3 nucleotides read TGTGCCAGCAGTGAAAGGCGAGCCGCAACTAATGAAAAACTGTTTTTT.

This clonotype was detected ten times or more. V is TRBV7-2 and J is TRBJ2-1; 14 nucleotides align to TRBD2. Germline CDR1 is SGHTA and CDR2 is FQGNSA. Trimming took 7 bases from V and 8 from J; bases not matched to a gene: 7. The CDR3 runs 15 residues. The CDR3 nucleotides read TGTGCCAGCAACTCCGGGACTAGCGGGAGCTATGAGCAGTTCTTC. Its translation: CASNSGTSGSYEQFF.

This clonotype was seen at least ten times. The chain combines TRBV7-2 with TRBJ2-5; tentatively, D is TRBD1 (6 bases). The CDR3 loop spans 15 amino acids. Germline lookup yields CDR1 SGHTA and CDR2 FQGNSA. Deletions cut 7 bases from V and 4 bases from J, with 19 bases between. The CDR3 here is CASTLRQEGRETQYF. CDR3 coding DNA: TGTGCCAGCACCCTCCGACAGGAAGGGCGAGAGACCCAGTACTTC.

This clonotype was seen many times. The chain has TRBV7-8 and TRBJ2-3; the D gene could be TRBD1 or TRBD2 (7 bases each). The ends were cut back, 3 bases at V and 3 bases at J, with 16 bases in the middle. CDR1 SGHVS and CDR2 FQNEAQ come from the germline V gene. The CDR3 has 16 amino acids. The CDR3 DNA reads TGTGCCAGCAGCTTTTTTCAGGGGGGGGGAACAGATACGCAGTATTTT. Its protein product is CASSFFQGGGTDTQYF.

Ten or more counts support this clonotype. The chain carries TRBV7-2 and TRBJ1-1; no clear D gene. CDR3 length: 14 residues. Trimming pared 0 bases from V and 0 bases from J, leaving 5 bases between. Germline V gene lookup returns CDR1 SGHTA and CDR2 FQGNSA. Here the CDR3 reads CASSLAYMNTEAFF. The CDR3 DNA sequence: TGTGCCAGCAGCTTAGCATACATGAACACTGAAGCTTTCTTT.

The J gene is TRBJ2-2, the V gene TRBV20-1; TRBD2 matches at 8 bases. CDR3 length equals 13 residues. Germline trimming cut 6 bases from V and 8 bases from J; bases unmatched to any gene: 8. Germline V lookup: CDR1 DFQATT, CDR2 SNEGSKA (reference sequence). The CDR3 sequence: CSAPSRGGGELFF. The CDR3 bases are TGCAGTGCGCCATCCCGGGGGGGTGGGGAGCTGTTTTTT.

This clonotype has at least ten counts. The chain links TRBV10-3 to TRBJ1-1; D might be TRBD1 (6 bases). Trimming removed 10 bases at V and 3 bases at J, with 18 bases between. Germline V gene lookup returns CDR1 ENHRY and CDR2 SYGVKD. The CDR3 contains 14 residues. In DNA, the CDR3 is TGTGCCACCAACTACGGGGGGGCCTACACTGAAGCTTTCTTT. Its protein product is CATNYGGAYTEAFF.

This clonotype was seen only a few times. In DNA, the CDR3 is TGCAGCGTTGTGGTCAGAAACTATGGCTACACCTTC. Protein product: CSVVVRNYGYTF. This chain connects TRBV29-1 to TRBJ1-2, with unresolved D. Germline loops: CDR1 SQVTM, CDR2 ANQGSEA. The CDR3 consists of 12 residues. The germline V and J ends were trimmed by 4 bases and 2 bases, with 8 bases remaining between them.

This clonotype was found many times. V is TRBV7-2 and J is TRBJ1-3; no definite D call. Germline CDR1 is SGHTA and CDR2 is FQGNSA. The ends were cut back, 3 bases at V and 0 bases at J, with 9 bases in the middle. The CDR3 is 15 residues long. DNA for the CDR3: TGTGCCAGCAGCTTGGACCAACACTCTGGAAACACCATATATTTT. The encoded protein is CASSLDQHSGNTIYF.

This clonotype was detected many times. The J gene is TRBJ1-2, the V gene TRBV7-8; the D is unclear. The CDR3 is 14 amino acids. The V gene's germline CDR1 is SGHVS and CDR2 FQNEAQ. V was clipped by 0 bases and J by 1 base, with 6 bases between them. The CDR3 sequence is CASSLAAGNYGYTF. CDR3 in DNA: TGTGCCAGCAGCTTAGCGGCCGGTAACTATGGCTACACCTTC.

Regarding this clonotype: The CDR3 ends on some other residue instead of the conserved phenylalanine or tryptophan, so this is likely a read error. V usage is TRBV7-3 and J usage is TRBJ1-1, with D perhaps TRBD1 (5 bases). From germline, CDR1 is SGHTA and CDR2 FQGTGA. This CDR3 has 14 amino acids. Deletions cut 5 bases from V and 0 bases from J, with 10 bases between. CDR3 protein: CASSPGTLNTEAFV. CDR3 nucleotide sequence: TGTGCCAGCAGCCCAGGGACCCTGAACACTGAAGCTTTCGTA.